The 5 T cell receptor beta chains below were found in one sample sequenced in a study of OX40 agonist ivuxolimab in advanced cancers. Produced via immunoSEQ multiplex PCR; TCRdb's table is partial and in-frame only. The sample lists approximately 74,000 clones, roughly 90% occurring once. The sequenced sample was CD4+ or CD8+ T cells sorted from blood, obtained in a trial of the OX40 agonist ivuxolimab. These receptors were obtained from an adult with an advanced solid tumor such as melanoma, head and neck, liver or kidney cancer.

CDR3 nucleotide sequence: TGTGCCAGCAGATCCTCCAGCGGATCATTTTACAATGAGCAGTTCTTC. It translates to CASRSSSGSFYNEQFF. The chain recombines TRBV28 with TRBJ2-1, with a tentative D call TRBD2 (5 bases). The V end lost 6 bases, the J end lost 4 bases, and 19 bases lay between the germline ends. The CDR3 spans 16 residues. CDR1 is MDHEN and CDR2 is SYDVKM in the germline V gene.

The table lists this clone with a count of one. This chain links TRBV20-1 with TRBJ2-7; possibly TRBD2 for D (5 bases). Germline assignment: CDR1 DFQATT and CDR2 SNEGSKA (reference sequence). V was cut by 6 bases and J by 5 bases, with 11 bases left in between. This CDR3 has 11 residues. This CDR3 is CSAPGFNEQYF. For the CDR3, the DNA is TGCAGTGCCCCGGGATTTAACGAGCAGTACTTC.

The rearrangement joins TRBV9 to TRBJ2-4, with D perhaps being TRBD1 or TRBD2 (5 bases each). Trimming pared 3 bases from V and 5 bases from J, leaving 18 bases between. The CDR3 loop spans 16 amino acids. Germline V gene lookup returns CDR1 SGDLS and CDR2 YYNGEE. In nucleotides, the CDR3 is TGTGCCAGCAGCGAGGGCCCCAGGGACCCACAAAACATTCAGTACTTC. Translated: CASSEGPRDPQNIQYF.

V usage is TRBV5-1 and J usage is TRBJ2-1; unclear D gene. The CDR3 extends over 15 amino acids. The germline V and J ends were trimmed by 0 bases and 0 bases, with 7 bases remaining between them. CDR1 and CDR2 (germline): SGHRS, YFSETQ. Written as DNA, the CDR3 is TGCGCCAGCAGCTTGGTTGATGCCTCCTACAATGAGCAGTTCTTC. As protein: CASSLVDASYNEQFF.

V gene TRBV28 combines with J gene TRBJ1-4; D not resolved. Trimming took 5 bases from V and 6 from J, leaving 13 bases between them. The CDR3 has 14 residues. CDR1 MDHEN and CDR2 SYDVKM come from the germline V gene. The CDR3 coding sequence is TGTGCCAGCAGTACAGCCGGACGGGATGAAAAACTGTTTTTT. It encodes CASSTAGRDEKLFF.